Reported below is one T cell receptor beta chain. These data are taken from a study of blood T cell repertoires in COVID-19. Study-wide context: Researchers got acute and convalescent COVID-19 samples from the United States, Italy and Spain. PBMCs, B-cell-depleted T cells, or T cells provided the cDNA or gDNA that made up the material.

This CDR3 is built from 11 residues. V was clipped by 10 bases and J by 10 bases; unmatched bases: 7. Germline CDR1 LNHDA, CDR2 SQIVND (reference sequence). The authors' processing: The assay estimated nucleated cells by amplifying reference gene primers. Measured with immunoSEQ multiplex PCR; TCRdb has only the in-frame clones, and not every one. V and J calls and clone size follow that table, whereas D and trimming were derived from the DNA. The profile shows some 370,000 clones, roughly 89% of them singletons. The sample comprised peripheral blood. The receptor was isolated from a man younger than 30 with active or convalescent COVID-19. This chain connects TRBV19 to TRBJ2-1, with 7 bases aligning to TRBD1. CDR3 loop: CATRTGQEQFF. For the CDR3, the DNA is TGTGCCACCAGGACAGGTCAGGAGCAGTTCTTC.